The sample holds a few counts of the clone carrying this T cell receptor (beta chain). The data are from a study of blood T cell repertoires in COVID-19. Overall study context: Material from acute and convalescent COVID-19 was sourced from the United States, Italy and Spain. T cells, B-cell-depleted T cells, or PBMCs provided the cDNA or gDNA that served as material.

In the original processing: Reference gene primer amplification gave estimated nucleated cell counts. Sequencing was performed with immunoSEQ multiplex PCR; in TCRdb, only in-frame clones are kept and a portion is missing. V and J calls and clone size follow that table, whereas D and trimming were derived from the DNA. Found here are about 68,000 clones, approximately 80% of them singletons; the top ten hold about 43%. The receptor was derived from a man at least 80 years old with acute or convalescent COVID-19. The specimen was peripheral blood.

CDR3: CASSPDRDTDLRPQHF. The CDR3 DNA follows: TGTGCCAGCTCACCCGACCGGGACACAGATTTAAGACCCCAGCATTTT. The chain carries TRBV18 and TRBJ1-5; possibly TRBD1 for D (6 bases). This CDR3 has 16 amino acids. Germline loops: CDR1 KGHSH, CDR2 LQKENI. Between the trimmed V and J ends, which lost 3 bases and 10 bases, there was a span of 22 bases.